This T cell receptor (beta chain) emerged from a study of T cells in Graves' hyperthyroidism and ophthalmopathy (dated by TCRdb to 2018 to 2020). With respect to the entire study: Peripheral blood was collected at initial diagnosis, before any treatment. TCR V-J signatures able to tell the groups apart were searched for in a discovery cohort of approximately 95 patients, of whom 43 had Graves' ophthalmopathy and roughly 58 had stable Graves' hyperthyroidism. An independent validation cohort of around 19 hyperthyroidism patients and about 16 patients who later progressed to ophthalmopathy tested prospective prediction of ophthalmopathy. For training and testing, the 95 to 100 patients in the discovery cohort were randomly divided in a 7:3 ratio. In addition, the study compared T-cell repertoires in thyroid tissue and in blood from about 6 Graves' hyperthyroidism patients. After sampling, hyperthyroidism patients received methimazole starting at 30 mg daily, and ophthalmopathy patients received high-dose intravenous methylprednisolone. According to the paper, TCR Vbeta CDR3 sequencing was carried out on approximately 140 peripheral blood samples, which came from fewer than 50 ophthalmopathy, around 75 hyperthyroidism and some 17 progressor patients. What the study reported, not specific to this receptor: Most expanded thyroid clonotypes (frequency above 0.001) were also detected in blood, suggesting blood repertoires may reflect thyroid immune responses. No statistical method was used to set the sample size in advance, and investigators knew the group allocation. In validation, progression to ophthalmopathy was predicted by the model with 70.59% sensitivity and about 72% specificity, a median of around 5.9 months before onset. A model built on a 13 V-J signature distinguished ophthalmopathy from stable hyperthyroidism, reaching about 89% sensitivity and 81.08% specificity in cross-validation and 80%/75% in testing.

TCR beta CDR3 regions were amplified from RNA transcripts. The first round of RT-PCR for the TCR CDR3 was performed with the HTBI primer set and the Qiagen OneStep RT-PCR kit. The libraries were constructed in a second round of multiplex PCR and then size-selected and purified. Sequencing of the libraries was done on an Illumina HiSeq2000 using paired-end 100 bp reads. Processing in the source paper ran as follows. SOAPnuke was used to process the raw data, removing reads that contained adapters or uncalled bases, had a mean Phred below 15, or lacked an exact match to the constant primer or identifier. COPE v1.2.5 was used to merge high-quality paired reads, and clonotypes were defined as unique nucleotide sequences. MiTCR v1.1 was used to align clonotypes to the IMGT TRBV, TRBD and TRBJ reference segments. Analysis was restricted to V-J combinations with a frequency above 0.0001, which covered 99.2% of repertoires. A TCS score was defined as the ratio of F50 (clonal expansion) to E x V (chaos), with BLOSUM62-based TCRdist applied between CDR3 peptides within each V-J. Welch's t-statistics and random forest reduced 514 V-J features to roughly 13, which were used in a naive Bayes classifier (R e1071). TCRdb passed the public sequencing reads through fastp at Q25 and MiXCR, retaining productive beta sequences. Identical CDR3 proteins give one entry, which carries the most common genes and DNA. For this entry, the V and J calls and clone size follow TCRdb and not the study's own pipeline. The sample records hundreds of thousands of distinct CDR3 sequences, 16% of which are singletons. Around 30% of the sample belongs to the ten largest clones.

In this sample, this clonotype turned up many times. Its target antigen remains unknown. No quality values exist for individual bases; no much larger clone is one base distant. Moderately to severely active disease, a Clinical Activity Score of at least 3, a NOSPECS grade of at least 4, and a duration under 3 months were present in ophthalmopathy patients. The study excluded patients with uncontrolled infections, other autoimmune diseases, pregnancy or lactation. Diagnoses were based on clinical symptoms, serum thyroxine and TRAb, thyroid ultrasound and orbital computed tomography. PBMCs were separated from roughly 10 ml of fresh peripheral blood using Ficoll-Paque density gradient centrifugation. Total RNA was extracted using Trizol reagent, and RNA quality was assessed on an Agilent 2100 Bioanalyzer. The germline V gene gives CDR1 as MNHEY and CDR2 as SVGEGT. Trimming takes 4 bases from V and 4 bases from J, and the germline ends sit 10 bases apart. Counted from cysteine to phenylalanine, this CDR3 has 14 amino acids. Only the CDR3 portion is preserved as DNA: 42 bases, with reading frame beginning at the first base.

This receptor was obtained from a woman aged 18-29 years with Graves' ophthalmopathy. This receptor chain uses TRBV6-2 or TRBV6-3 and TRBJ1-4; too little of a D gene remains to name it. Sequencing input: blood. The nucleotides read TGTGCCAGCAGTTCGGCCGAGATTAATGAAAAACTGTTTTTT. This gives the protein CASSSAEINEKLFF.